This T cell receptor (beta chain) was sequenced for a study of OX40 agonist ivuxolimab in advanced cancers. The wider study: Participants, roughly 81% male, averaged roughly 60 years of age, ranging from roughly 20 to 80. Study results and caveats: Clonal expansion was seen in CD4+ and CD8+ blood T cells by week 6 at 0.1 to 3.0 mg/kg. Low levels of normalized T-cell clonal expansion also appeared in some nonresponders.

The assay was immunoSEQ multiplex PCR, and TCRdb's table has in-frame clones only and misses some. This table holds 40,000 to 60,000 clones, approximately 92% found once. After removal of 0 bases from V and 8 bases from J, the junction contained 13 bases not matched to a gene. Germline assignment: CDR1 SGHVS and CDR2 FQNEAQ. The CDR3 sequence is 17 residues long. This clone was observed a handful of times. The antigen is unknown. The source is an adult with an advanced solid tumor such as melanoma, head and neck, liver or kidney cancer. The sequences come from CD4+ or CD8+ T cells sorted from blood, collected in a trial of the OX40 agonist ivuxolimab. The V gene is TRBV7-8, the J gene TRBJ2-1; 7 nucleotides match TRBD1. CDR3 in DNA: TGTGCCAGCAGCTTAGCAGGCAGTCCTGACAGGGTCTATGAGCAGTTCTTC. It yields the protein CASSLAGSPDRVYEQFF.